This record covers a single T cell receptor (beta chain). This entry belongs to a study of blood T cell repertoires in COVID-19. Here immunoSEQ multiplex PCR was the method, and the copy in TCRdb shows in-frame clones only, minus some. The sample lists roughly 120,000 clones, 75% to 90% seen once, with 25% to 35% in the top ten. Sequenced: peripheral blood. This TCR was recovered from a woman in her 70s with acute or convalescent COVID-19.

CDR3 protein: CASRRGTGEETQYF. CDR3 in DNA: TGTGCCAGCAGGAGAGGGACAGGGGAAGAGACCCAGTACTTC. The rearrangement uses TRBV9 and TRBJ2-5, with 10 bases fitting TRBD1. The CDR3 is 14 amino acids. Unmatched junction bases numbered 4, after V lost 5 bases and J lost 3 bases. In germline, CDR1 is SGDLS, CDR2 YYNGEE.